This T cell receptor beta chain is from a study of T cell changes during pregnancy in multiple sclerosis. Looked up from germline, CDR1 is SGHNT and CDR2 is YYREEE (reference sequence). The CDR3 has 19 residues. The trim removed 3 bases at V and 0 bases at J, leaving 14 bases unmatched. Clones were sequenced by immunoSEQ multiplex PCR, and TCRdb holds only the in-frame ones, with some missing. Of roughly 63,000 clones in the sample, 93% were seen once. The gene calls are TRBV5-4 and TRBJ2-7; 11 positions agree with TRBD2. The sample in question was CD8+ T cells from peripheral blood mononuclear cells, obtained in the second trimester of pregnancy. The sequence was collected from a female donor with multiple sclerosis, enrolled in a pregnancy study. The chain's CDR3 is CASSSPVGTSGLSSYEQYF. The CDR3 DNA is TGTGCCAGCAGCTCCCCCGTGGGGACTAGCGGCTTGAGCTCCTACGAGCAGTACTTC.